These T cell receptor beta chains were read from a single sample in a study of shared clonotypes between healthy human individuals. Generated by immunoSEQ multiplex PCR, the TCRdb table keeps only in-frame clones and is missing some. The sample lists around 2.5 million clones, approximately 93% occurring once. Material for sequencing was naive CD4+ T cells from PBMCs. Receptors originate from a man younger than 35 in good health. Some clones in this sample may be carry-over from other donors' samples. CDR3s include the opening cysteine and the closing phenylalanine or tryptophan. The D gene is left open where the match is weak. A clone size is listed for some rows: how often the clone was seen (once, few, many), or a class if it is expanded.

d_gene: TRBD1; abundance: .; len: 20; v_gene: TRBV5-1; j_gene: TRBJ1-3; CDR3aa: CASTLFPGQLGTDAGNTIYF; CDR3nt: TGCGCCAGCACCCTTTTTCCGGGACAGTTGGGTACGGACGCTGGAAACACCATATATTTT
d_gene: TRBD2; abundance: .; len: 16; v_gene: TRBV5-8; j_gene: TRBJ2-3; CDR3aa: CASSFGTSGMIDTQYF; CDR3nt: TGTGCCAGCAGCTTTGGGACTAGCGGGATGATAGATACGCAGTATTTT
d_gene: TRBD2; abundance: .; len: 15; v_gene: TRBV5-6; j_gene: TRBJ2-1; CDR3aa: CASSFPSGSFNEQFF; CDR3nt: TGTGCCAGCAGCTTTCCCAGCGGGAGTTTCAATGAGCAGTTCTTC
d_gene: .; abundance: .; len: 16; v_gene: TRBV7-9; j_gene: TRBJ2-3; CDR3aa: CASSFVSAAITDTQYF; CDR3nt: TGTGCCAGCAGCTTTGTCTCAGCGGCCATCACAGATACGCAGTATTTT
d_gene: .; abundance: .; len: 13; v_gene: TRBV7-3; j_gene: TRBJ1-1; CDR3aa: CASSPRRESEAFF; CDR3nt: TGTGCCAGCAGCCCCCGGAGAGAGAGTGAAGCTTTCTTT
d_gene: TRBD2; abundance: .; len: 12; v_gene: TRBV29-1; j_gene: TRBJ2-5; CDR3aa: CSVTSGTETQYF; CDR3nt: TGCAGCGTTACTAGCGGGACAGAGACCCAGTACTTC
d_gene: .; abundance: .; len: 12; v_gene: TRBV21-1; j_gene: TRBJ2-1; CDR3aa: CASSRRGGSRFF; CDR3nt: TGTGCCAGCAGCAGACGGGGGGGTAGTCGATTCTTC
d_gene: .; abundance: .; len: 15; v_gene: TRBV5-1; j_gene: TRBJ2-1; CDR3aa: CASSFQLAGNNEQFF; CDR3nt: TGCGCCAGCAGCTTTCAACTAGCAGGTAACAATGAGCAGTTCTTC
d_gene: .; abundance: once; len: 15; v_gene: TRBV7-2; j_gene: TRBJ1-5; CDR3aa: CASSLGVADNQPQHF; CDR3nt: TGTGCCAGCAGCTTAGGGGTGGCAGATAATCAGCCCCAGCATTTT
d_gene: .; abundance: .; len: 12; v_gene: TRBV10-1; j_gene: TRBJ2-7; CDR3aa: CASSETGYEQYF; CDR3nt: TGCGCCAGCAGTGAGACCGGGTACGAGCAGTACTTC
d_gene: .; abundance: once; len: 14; v_gene: TRBV6-6; j_gene: TRBJ1-1; CDR3aa: CASSYTQQNTEAFF; CDR3nt: TGTGCCAGCAGTTACACGCAGCAGAACACTGAAGCTTTCTTT
d_gene: TRBD1; abundance: .; len: 16; v_gene: TRBV13; j_gene: TRBJ2-7; CDR3aa: CASSLGGTGGAYEQYF; CDR3nt: TGTGCCAGCAGCTTAGGCGGGACAGGGGGAGCCTACGAGCAGTACTTC
d_gene: .; abundance: .; len: 16; v_gene: TRBV15; j_gene: TRBJ2-7; CDR3aa: CATSSRFLAGVGEQYF; CDR3nt: TGTGCCACCAGCAGTAGATTCTTGGCCGGGGTCGGCGAGCAGTACTTC
d_gene: TRBD1; abundance: .; len: 15; v_gene: TRBV5-1; j_gene: TRBJ2-3; CDR3aa: CASSWQGVNTDTQYF; CDR3nt: TGCGCCAGCAGTTGGCAGGGGGTAAACACAGATACGCAGTATTTT
d_gene: .; abundance: .; len: 14; v_gene: TRBV5-4; j_gene: TRBJ2-7; CDR3aa: CASTLYGGRYEQYF; CDR3nt: TGTGCCAGCACCTTGTATGGGGGACGGTACGAGCAGTACTTC
d_gene: .; abundance: once; len: 15; v_gene: TRBV7-8; j_gene: TRBJ1-3; CDR3aa: CASSQRGPSGNTIYF; CDR3nt: TGTGCCAGCAGCCAACGGGGACCTTCTGGAAACACCATATATTTT
d_gene: .; abundance: .; len: 16; v_gene: TRBV7-8; j_gene: TRBJ1-1; CDR3aa: CASSSTRGGLNTEAFF; CDR3nt: TGTGCCAGCAGCTCAACCCGGGGGGGGCTGAACACTGAAGCTTTCTTT
d_gene: .; abundance: few; len: 14; v_gene: TRBV29-1; j_gene: TRBJ1-1; CDR3aa: CSVEKGAMNTEAFF; CDR3nt: TGCAGCGTTGAAAAAGGGGCCATGAACACTGAAGCTTTCTTT
d_gene: .; abundance: .; len: 15; v_gene: TRBV5-1; j_gene: TRBJ2-7; CDR3aa: CASSLFSGGNYEQYF; CDR3nt: TGCGCCAGCAGCTTGTTCTCCGGGGGTAACTACGAGCAGTACTTC
d_gene: .; abundance: .; len: 12; v_gene: TRBV7-9; j_gene: TRBJ2-3; CDR3aa: CASSLDSDTQYF; CDR3nt: TGTGCCAGCAGCTTAGACTCGGATACGCAGTATTTT
d_gene: .; abundance: .; len: 15; v_gene: TRBV12-2; j_gene: TRBJ1-2; CDR3aa: CASRPVLQGNYGYTF; CDR3nt: TGTGCAAGTCGCCCAGTACTACAGGGGAACTATGGCTACACCTTC
d_gene: .; abundance: .; len: 15; v_gene: TRBV7-2; j_gene: TRBJ1-3; CDR3aa: CASSLLVWPGNTIYF; CDR3nt: TGTGCCAGCAGCTTATTAGTCTGGCCGGGGAACACCATATATTTT
d_gene: .; abundance: .; len: 14; v_gene: TRBV5-1; j_gene: TRBJ2-7; CDR3aa: CASSLGTTRDEQYF; CDR3nt: TGCGCCAGCAGCTTGGGGACGACTAGAGACGAGCAGTACTTC
d_gene: .; abundance: .; len: 13; v_gene: TRBV6-1; j_gene: TRBJ2-7; CDR3aa: CASSGERGYEQYF; CDR3nt: TGTGCCAGCAGTGGGGAAAGGGGCTACGAGCAGTACTTC
d_gene: .; abundance: .; len: 15; v_gene: TRBV19; j_gene: TRBJ2-1; CDR3aa: CASSILSRVGNEQFF; CDR3nt: TGTGCCAGTAGTATTCTGTCTAGAGTGGGCAATGAGCAGTTCTTC
d_gene: .; abundance: .; len: 13; v_gene: TRBV11-3; j_gene: TRBJ2-1; CDR3aa: CASSLVSSARQFF; CDR3nt: TGTGCCAGCAGCTTAGTGTCCAGCGCGAGGCAGTTCTTC
d_gene: .; abundance: few; len: 14; v_gene: TRBV9; j_gene: TRBJ1-2; CDR3aa: CASSVGWGAVGYTF; CDR3nt: TGTGCCAGCAGCGTAGGATGGGGGGCTGTTGGCTACACCTTC
d_gene: TRBD1; abundance: .; len: 12; v_gene: TRBV27; j_gene: TRBJ1-2; CDR3aa: CASSDRDSGYTF; CDR3nt: TGTGCCAGCAGTGACCGGGACAGTGGCTACACCTTC
d_gene: .; abundance: .; len: 14; v_gene: TRBV11-3; j_gene: TRBJ1-3; CDR3aa: CASSTGNSGNTIYF; CDR3nt: TGTGCCAGCAGCACGGGAAACTCTGGAAACACCATATATTTT
d_gene: TRBD1; abundance: .; len: 14; v_gene: TRBV5-1; j_gene: TRBJ2-5; CDR3aa: CASSPGQRKETQYF; CDR3nt: TGCGCCAGCAGCCCGGGACAGCGAAAAGAGACCCAGTACTTC
d_gene: TRBD1; abundance: .; len: 16; v_gene: TRBV5-1; j_gene: TRBJ2-3; CDR3aa: CASSLLTGASTDTQYF; CDR3nt: TGCGCCAGCAGCTTATTGACAGGGGCCAGCACAGATACGCAGTATTTT
d_gene: .; abundance: .; len: 13; v_gene: TRBV27; j_gene: TRBJ1-1; CDR3aa: CASSLGQGPEAFF; CDR3nt: TGTGCCAGCAGTTTAGGGCAGGGCCCTGAAGCTTTCTTT
d_gene: .; abundance: .; len: 14; v_gene: TRBV9; j_gene: TRBJ2-1; CDR3aa: CASSVEGVADEQFF; CDR3nt: TGTGCCAGCAGCGTAGAGGGGGTGGCTGATGAGCAGTTCTTC
d_gene: TRBD2; abundance: .; len: 15; v_gene: TRBV5-1; j_gene: TRBJ2-1; CDR3aa: CASSLVAGGPYEQFF; CDR3nt: TGCGCCAGCAGCTTGGTAGCGGGAGGGCCCTATGAGCAGTTCTTC
d_gene: TRBD1; abundance: once; len: 14; v_gene: TRBV18; j_gene: TRBJ2-1; CDR3aa: CASSRRTGGNEQFF; CDR3nt: TGTGCCAGCTCACGCCGGACAGGGGGCAATGAGCAGTTCTTC
d_gene: TRBD1; abundance: .; len: 13; v_gene: TRBV2; j_gene: TRBJ1-5; CDR3aa: CASRGQENQPQHF; CDR3nt: TGTGCCAGCAGAGGACAGGAAAATCAGCCCCAGCATTTT
d_gene: .; abundance: .; len: 16; v_gene: TRBV28; j_gene: TRBJ1-5; CDR3aa: CASSPWTGGREQPQHF; CDR3nt: TGTGCCAGCAGTCCTTGGACTGGGGGGAGGGAACAGCCCCAGCATTTT
d_gene: .; abundance: once; len: 13; v_gene: TRBV28; j_gene: TRBJ1-5; CDR3aa: CASSLSSPEPQHF; CDR3nt: TGTGCCAGCAGTTTATCGTCACCAGAGCCCCAGCATTTT
d_gene: .; abundance: .; len: 15; v_gene: TRBV9; j_gene: TRBJ2-1; CDR3aa: CASSGSGVSYNEQFF; CDR3nt: TGTGCCAGCAGCGGATCGGGGGTCTCCTACAATGAGCAGTTCTTC
d_gene: TRBD1; abundance: .; len: 14; v_gene: TRBV5-1; j_gene: TRBJ1-2; CDR3aa: CASSVDRDSYGYTF; CDR3nt: TGCGCCAGCAGCGTGGACAGGGACTCTTATGGCTACACCTTC